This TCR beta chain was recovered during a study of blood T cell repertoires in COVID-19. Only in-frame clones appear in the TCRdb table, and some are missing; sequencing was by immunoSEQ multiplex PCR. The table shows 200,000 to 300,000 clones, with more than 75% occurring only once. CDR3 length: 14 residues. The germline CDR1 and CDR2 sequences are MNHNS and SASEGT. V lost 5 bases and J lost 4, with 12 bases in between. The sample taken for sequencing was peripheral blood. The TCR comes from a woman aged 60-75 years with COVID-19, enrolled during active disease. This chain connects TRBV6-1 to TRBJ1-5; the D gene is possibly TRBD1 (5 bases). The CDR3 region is CASSHRQSNQPQHF. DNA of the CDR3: TGTGCCAGCAGTCACAGACAGTCTAATCAGCCCCAGCATTTT.